The clone carrying this T cell receptor (beta chain) was picked up one time. Its antigen is unidentified. Random hexamers served to reverse transcribe about 0.5 to 1 ug RNA. Amplification of TCR beta CDR3 across 54 Vbeta and 13 Jbeta was performed with immunoSEQ multiplex PCR. TCRdb re-called the immunoSEQ multiplex PCR reads through MiXCR, storing one row per CDR3 protein. The data show roughly 200,000 distinct CDR3 sequences, roughly 95% seen once. Sequencing of TCR beta was carried out in blood CD8+ and CD4+ T cells. Treatment-naive patients with stable or active relapsing-remitting disease served as multiple sclerosis controls. These data are taken from a study of CD8 T cells in Susac syndrome. General observations from the study: That the number of individuals in its TCR sequencing and HLA analysis was relatively small was acknowledged by the study.

CDR1 is KGHSH and CDR2 is LQKENI in the germline V gene. There are 14 residues in the CDR3. V gave up 2 bases and J gave up 7 bases, with 14 bases separating them. This rearrangement joins TRBV18 to TRBJ1-1, with D possibly matching TRBD1 (5 bases). This clonotype was obtained from a human donor with multiple sclerosis. Specimen: CD4+ T cells from PBMCs. The CDR3 spells CASSPSRDGIEAFF. CDR3 in DNA: TGTGCCAGCTCACCAAGCCGGGACGGTATTGAAGCTTTCTTT.